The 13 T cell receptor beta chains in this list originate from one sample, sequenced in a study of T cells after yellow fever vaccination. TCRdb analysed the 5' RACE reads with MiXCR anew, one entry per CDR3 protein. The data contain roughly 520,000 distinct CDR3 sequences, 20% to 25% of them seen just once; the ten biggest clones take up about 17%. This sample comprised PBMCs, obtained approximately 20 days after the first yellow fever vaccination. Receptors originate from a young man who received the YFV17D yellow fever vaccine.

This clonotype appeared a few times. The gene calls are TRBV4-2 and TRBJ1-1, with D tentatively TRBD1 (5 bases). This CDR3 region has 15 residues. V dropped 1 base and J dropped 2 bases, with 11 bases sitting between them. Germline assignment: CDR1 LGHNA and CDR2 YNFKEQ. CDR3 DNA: TGTGCCAGCAGCCAAGGACAGTTGAGAAACACTGAAGCTTTCTTT. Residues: CASSQGQLRNTEAFF.

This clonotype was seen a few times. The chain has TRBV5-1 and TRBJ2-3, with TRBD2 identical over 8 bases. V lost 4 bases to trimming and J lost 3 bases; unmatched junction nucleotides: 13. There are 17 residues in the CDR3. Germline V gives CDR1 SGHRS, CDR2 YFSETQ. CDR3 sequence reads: CASSGRGTGTRTDTQYF. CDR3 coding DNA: TGCGCCAGCAGCGGACGGGGGACCGGGACTAGAACAGATACGCAGTATTTT.

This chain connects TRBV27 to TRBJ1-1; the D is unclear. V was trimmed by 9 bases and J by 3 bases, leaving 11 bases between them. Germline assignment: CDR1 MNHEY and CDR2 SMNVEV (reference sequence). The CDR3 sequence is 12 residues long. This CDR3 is CARGIWDTEAFF. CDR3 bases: TGTGCCAGGGGGATTTGGGACACTGAAGCTTTCTTT.

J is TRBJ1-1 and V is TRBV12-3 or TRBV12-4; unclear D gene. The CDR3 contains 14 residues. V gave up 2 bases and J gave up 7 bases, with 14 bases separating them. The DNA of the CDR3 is TGTGCCAGCAGTTTAAGGACGGTGGGGAGTGAAGCTTTCTTT. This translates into CASSLRTVGSEAFF.

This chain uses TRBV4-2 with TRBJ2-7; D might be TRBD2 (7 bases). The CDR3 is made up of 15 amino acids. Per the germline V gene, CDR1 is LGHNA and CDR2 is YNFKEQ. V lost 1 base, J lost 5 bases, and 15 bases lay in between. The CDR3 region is CASSQVGGPPHEQYF. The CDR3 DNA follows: TGTGCCAGCAGCCAAGTCGGGGGGCCGCCCCACGAGCAGTACTTC.

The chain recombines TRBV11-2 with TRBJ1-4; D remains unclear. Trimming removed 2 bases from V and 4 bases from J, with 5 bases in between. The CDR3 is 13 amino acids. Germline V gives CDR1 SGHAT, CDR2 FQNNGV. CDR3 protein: CASSLSINEKLFF. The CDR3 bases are TGTGCCAGCAGCTTATCCATTAATGAAAAACTGTTTTTT.

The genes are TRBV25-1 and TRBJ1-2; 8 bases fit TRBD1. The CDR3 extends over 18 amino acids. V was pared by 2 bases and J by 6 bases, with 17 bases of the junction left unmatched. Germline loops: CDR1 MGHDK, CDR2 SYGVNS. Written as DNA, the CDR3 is TGTGCCAGCAGTGAAGGGATGGTGGACAGGGAGAGACTAGATGGCTACACCTTC. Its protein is CASSEGMVDRERLDGYTF.

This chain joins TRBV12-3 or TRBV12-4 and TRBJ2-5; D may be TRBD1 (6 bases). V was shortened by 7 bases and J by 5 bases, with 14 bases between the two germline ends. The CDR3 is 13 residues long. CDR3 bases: TGTGCCAGCACGTTTCAGGGGTTGGAGACCCAGTACTTC. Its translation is CASTFQGLETQYF.

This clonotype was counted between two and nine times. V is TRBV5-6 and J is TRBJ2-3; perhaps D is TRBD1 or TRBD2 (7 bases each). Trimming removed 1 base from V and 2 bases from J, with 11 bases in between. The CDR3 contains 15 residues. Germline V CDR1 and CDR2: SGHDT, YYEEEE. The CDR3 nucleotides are TGTGCCAGCAGCTTGCAGGGGGGGGTCACAGATACGCAGTATTTT. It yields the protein CASSLQGGVTDTQYF.

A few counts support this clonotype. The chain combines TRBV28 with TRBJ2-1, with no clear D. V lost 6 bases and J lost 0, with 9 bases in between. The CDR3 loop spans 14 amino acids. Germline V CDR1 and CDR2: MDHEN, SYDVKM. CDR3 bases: TGTGCCAGCAGCAAAATAGGCTCCTACAATGAGCAGTTCTTC. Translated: CASSKIGSYNEQFF. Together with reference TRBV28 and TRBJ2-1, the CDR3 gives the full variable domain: DVKVTQSSRYLVKRTGEKVFLECVQDMDHENMFWYRQDPGLGLRLIYFSYDVKMKEKGDIPEGYSVSREKKERFSLILESASTNQTSMYLCASSKIGSYNEQFFGPGTRLTVL.

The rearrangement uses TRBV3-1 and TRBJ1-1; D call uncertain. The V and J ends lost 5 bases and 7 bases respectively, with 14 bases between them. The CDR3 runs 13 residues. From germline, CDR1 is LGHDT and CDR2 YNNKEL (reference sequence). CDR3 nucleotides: TGTGCCAGCAGCTCCACCGGGAGAAATGAAGCTTTCTTT. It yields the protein CASSSTGRNEAFF.

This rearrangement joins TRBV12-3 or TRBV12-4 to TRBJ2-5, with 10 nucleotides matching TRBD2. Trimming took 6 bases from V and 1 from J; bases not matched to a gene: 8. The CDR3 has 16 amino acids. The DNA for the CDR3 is TGTGCCAGCAGCCCCCCCAGCGGGGGGGTCCAAGAGACCCAGTACTTC. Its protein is CASSPPSGGVQETQYF.

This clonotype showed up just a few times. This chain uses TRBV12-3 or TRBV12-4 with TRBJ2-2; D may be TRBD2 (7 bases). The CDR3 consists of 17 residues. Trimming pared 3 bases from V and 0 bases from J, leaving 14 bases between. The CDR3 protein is CASSLGGGPSNTGELFF. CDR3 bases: TGTGCCAGCAGTTTGGGAGGGGGGCCTTCGAACACCGGGGAGCTGTTTTTT.